The sequence of this T cell receptor (beta chain) was determined in a study of blood T cell repertoires in COVID-19. Recruits, aged roughly 18 to 95 years, lived in about two dozen US areas. The CDR3 extends over 11 amino acids. Trimming pared 4 bases from V and 8 bases from J, leaving 8 bases between. The repertoire was sequenced with immunoSEQ multiplex PCR; TCRdb's copy has only in-frame clones and lacks some. The data contain roughly 500,000 clones, more than 75% of them singletons. The J gene is TRBJ1-1, the V gene TRBV12-3 or TRBV12-4; D not certain. The sequenced sample consisted of PBMCs or T cells enriched from blood (not recorded which). This clonotype originated in a woman aged 40 to 50 who had recovered from COVID-19. The CDR3 spells CASSSLFEAFF. CDR3 nucleotides: TGTGCCAGCAGTTCCTTATTCGAAGCTTTCTTT.